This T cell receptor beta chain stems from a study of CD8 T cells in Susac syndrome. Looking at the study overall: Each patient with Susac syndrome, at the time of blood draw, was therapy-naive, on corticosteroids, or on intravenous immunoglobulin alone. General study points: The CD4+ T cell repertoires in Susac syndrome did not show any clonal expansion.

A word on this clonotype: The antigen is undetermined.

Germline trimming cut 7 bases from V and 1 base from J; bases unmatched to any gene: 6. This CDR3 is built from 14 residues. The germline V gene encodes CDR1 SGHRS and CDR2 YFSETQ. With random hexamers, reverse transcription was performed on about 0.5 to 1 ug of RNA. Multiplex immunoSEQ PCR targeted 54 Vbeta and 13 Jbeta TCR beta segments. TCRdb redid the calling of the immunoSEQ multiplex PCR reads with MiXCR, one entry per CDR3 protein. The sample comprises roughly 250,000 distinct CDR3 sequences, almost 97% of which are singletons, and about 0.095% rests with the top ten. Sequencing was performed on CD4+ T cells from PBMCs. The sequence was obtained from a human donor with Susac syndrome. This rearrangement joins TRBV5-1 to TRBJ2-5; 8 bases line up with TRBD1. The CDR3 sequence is CASRTGPIQETQYF. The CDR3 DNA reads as TGCGCCAGCCGGACAGGGCCGATCCAAGAGACCCAGTACTTC.